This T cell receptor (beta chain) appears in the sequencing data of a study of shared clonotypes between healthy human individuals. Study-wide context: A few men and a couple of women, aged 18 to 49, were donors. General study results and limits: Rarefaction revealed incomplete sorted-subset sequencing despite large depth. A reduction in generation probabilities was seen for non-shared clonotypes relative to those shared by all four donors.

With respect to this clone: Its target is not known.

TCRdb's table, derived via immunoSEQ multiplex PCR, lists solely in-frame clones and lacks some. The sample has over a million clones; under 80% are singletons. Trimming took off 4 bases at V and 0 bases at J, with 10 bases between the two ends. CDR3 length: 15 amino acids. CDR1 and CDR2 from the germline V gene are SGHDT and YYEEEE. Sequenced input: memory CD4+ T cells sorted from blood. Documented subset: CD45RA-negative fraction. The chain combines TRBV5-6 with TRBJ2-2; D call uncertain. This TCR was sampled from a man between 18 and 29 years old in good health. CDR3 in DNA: TGTGCCAGCAGCCCATACCCTACGAACACCGGGGAGCTGTTTTTT. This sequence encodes CASSPYPTNTGELFF. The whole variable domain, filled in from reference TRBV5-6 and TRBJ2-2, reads DAGVTQSPTHLIKTRGQQVTLRCSPKSGHDTVSWYQQALGQGPQFIFQYYEEEERQRGNFPDRFSGHQFPNYSSELNVNALLLGDSALYLCASSPYPTNTGELFFGEGSRLTVL.